These 15 T cell receptor beta chains were all obtained from the same sample, sequenced in a study of blood T cell repertoires in COVID-19. Measured with immunoSEQ multiplex PCR; TCRdb has only the in-frame clones, and not every one. The repertoire holds about 74,000 clones, more than 75% seen once, with around 29% in the top ten. The sequenced sample consisted of peripheral blood. These receptors were obtained from a woman of 80 years or more with active or convalescent COVID-19.

With regard to this clone: Other DNA sequences of this sample code for an identical CDR3. The J gene is TRBJ1-1, the V gene TRBV12-3 or TRBV12-4; 7 bases line up with TRBD1. V lost 1 base and J lost 7; bases outside the gene matches: 0. The CDR3 length is 12 residues. For the CDR3, the DNA is TGTGCCAGCAGTTTAGGACAGGGTGAAGCTTTCTTT. It codes for CASSLGQGEAFF.

This clone has just a few counts. This chain links TRBV30 with TRBJ2-7; D might be TRBD2 (5 bases). V was cut by 3 bases and J by 3 bases, with 9 bases left in between. Germline V CDR1 and CDR2: GTSNPN, SVGIG (reference sequence). The CDR3 extends over 12 amino acids. CDR3 DNA sequence: TGTGCCTGGAGGACGGGGAACTACGAGCAGTACTTC. Translated: CAWRTGNYEQYF. The complete variable domain, with remaining parts taken from reference TRBV30 and TRBJ2-7, reads SQTIHQWPATLVQPVGSPLSLECTVEGTSNPNLYWYRQAAGRGLQLLFYSVGIGQISSEVPQNLSASRPQDRQFILSSKKLLLSDSGFYLCAWRTGNYEQYFGPGTRLTVT.

The chain recombines TRBV11-2 with TRBJ2-2; a weak D match, TRBD2 (5 bases). CDR1 is SGHAT, CDR2 FQNNGV, per germline. Trimming stripped 5 bases from V and 6 bases from J, with 28 bases between. This CDR3 has 19 residues. CDR3 DNA sequence: TGTGCCAGCAGCCCAACGTTTACCCTAACTAGTAGTAGGCCCGGGGAGCTGTTTTTT. It yields the protein CASSPTFTLTSSRPGELFF.

This clone was seen a single time. The CDR3 protein is CASSPLAGGQRNEQFF. The CDR3 DNA follows: TGTGCCAGCAGCCCCTTAGCGGGGGGGCAGCGGAATGAGCAGTTCTTC. The chain couples TRBV5-6 to TRBJ2-1; 11 bases line up with TRBD2. Germline V lookup: CDR1 SGHDT, CDR2 YYEEEE. The CDR3 is 16 residues long. With 4 bases clipped from V and 7 bases from J, the junction kept 10 bases outside the gene matches.

This clone has more than one count but fewer than ten. CDR3 sequence (DNA): TGTGCCAGCAGCTTAGGGTTGGCTCAGGGATCAGGAAACACCATATATTTT. This gives the protein CASSLGLAQGSGNTIYF. The gene calls are TRBV11-2 and TRBJ1-3; the D gene is possibly TRBD1 (5 bases). V shed 1 base and J shed 4 bases, with 17 bases lying between them. This CDR3 is 17 amino acids long. Looked up from germline, CDR1 is SGHAT and CDR2 is FQNNGV.

The rearrangement uses TRBV6-5 and TRBJ2-7; a possible D gene is TRBD1 (6 bases). There are 13 residues in the CDR3. The V gene's germline CDR1 is MNHEY and CDR2 SVGAGI. Trimming removed 5 bases at V and 7 bases at J, with 15 bases between. CDR3 DNA: TGTGCCAGCAGTCGACCGACAGGCCGGGAGCAGTACTTC. It specifies CASSRPTGREQYF.

The chain employs TRBV28 and TRBJ1-2, with D possibly TRBD1 on 6 matching bases. The CDR3 is 13 amino acids. Looked up from germline, CDR1 is MDHEN and CDR2 is SYDVKM. V lost 10 bases and J 7 bases, leaving 19 bases between the germline ends. In DNA, the CDR3 is TGTGCCACCACCCGGGGGGCGACGGGTGGCTACACCTTC. As protein: CATTRGATGGYTF.

This clone was recorded a few times. The chain recombines TRBV30 with TRBJ1-1; 9 positions match TRBD1. Germline-derived CDR1 and CDR2 are GTSNPN and SVGIG (reference sequence). After removal of 1 base from V and 5 bases from J, the junction contained 8 bases not matched to a gene. The CDR3 is 15 amino acids. The CDR3 is CAWSAPDRGRTEAFF. The CDR3 DNA is TGTGCCTGGAGTGCCCCGGACAGGGGTCGGACTGAAGCTTTCTTT.

This clone was detected once. V usage is TRBV4-3 and J usage is TRBJ1-2; no reliable D call. The CDR3 is 15 residues long. V was shortened by 1 base and J by 7 bases, with 16 bases between the two germline ends. Germline loops: CDR1 LGHNA, CDR2 YSLEER. Written as DNA, the CDR3 is TGCGCCAGCAGCCAAGGCCTAACAGTCCATGGTGGCTACACCTTC. Its translation is CASSQGLTVHGGYTF.

The genes are TRBV6-2 or TRBV6-3 and TRBJ1-1; D remains unclear. CDR3 length equals 15 residues. V gave up 0 bases and J gave up 6 bases, with 14 bases separating them. Germline CDR1 MNHEY, CDR2 SVGEGT. The DNA for the CDR3 is TGTGCCAGCAGTTACTCAGGAGTGTCTGCGGCTGAAGCTTTCTTT. It is translated as CASSYSGVSAAEAFF.

This rearrangement joins TRBV7-7 to TRBJ2-5; weak D call: TRBD1 (5 bases). Trimming stripped 5 bases from V and 4 bases from J, with 14 bases between. Germline loops: CDR1 SSHAT, CDR2 FNYEAQ (reference sequence). This CDR3 is built from 14 residues. The CDR3, as DNA: TGTGCCAGCAGCACAGGAGTAACTGGAGAGACCCAGTACTTC. As protein: CASSTGVTGETQYF.

The V call is TRBV7-2, the J call TRBJ2-3; possible D gene TRBD2, 7 bases. Germline values: CDR1 SGHTA, CDR2 FQGNSA. V lost 6 bases to trimming and J lost 5 bases, with 18 bases between them. The CDR3 has 15 residues. Here the CDR3 DNA reads TGTGCCAGCAGTTTCACGGGGGGCCATAGAGATACGCAGTATTTT. Its translation: CASSFTGGHRDTQYF.

The V and J genes are TRBV5-1 and TRBJ2-2, with 7 bases that match TRBD1. Germline CDR1 SGHRS, CDR2 YFSETQ. This CDR3 has 15 residues. V was pared by 0 bases and J by 7 bases, with 6 bases of the junction left unmatched. The CDR3 coding sequence is TGCGCCAGCAGCTTGGTTACAGGGGAGAACGGGGAGCTGTTTTTT. Amino acids: CASSLVTGENGELFF.

This clone came up a few times. V usage is TRBV7-2 and J usage is TRBJ1-6; D possibly corresponds to TRBD1 (6 bases). The CDR3 covers 15 residues. CDR1 is SGHTA, CDR2 FQGNSA, per germline. Trimming shortened V by 1 base and J by 9 bases, and 13 bases separated the two germline ends. DNA of the CDR3: TGTGCCAGCAGCTTAGAGGGAGGGGGGTTTTCACCCCTCCACTTT. It translates to CASSLEGGGFSPLHF.

The chain uses TRBV7-2 and TRBJ2-7; D is unresolved. Germline assignment: CDR1 SGHTA and CDR2 FQGNSA. The CDR3 runs to 15 residues. V lost 3 bases and J 3 bases, leaving 15 bases between the germline ends. CDR3 in amino acids: CASSLSRGPLYEQYF. CDR3 in DNA: TGTGCCAGCAGCTTGAGCAGAGGCCCCCTCTACGAGCAGTACTTC.